Only a few counts were recorded for the clone carrying this TCR beta chain. Its antigen is not known. This sample was included in a study of response to subunit inactivated influenza vaccine. General study points: After each seasonal influenza vaccination, few new T cells are recruited, the authors suggested.

The CDR3 consists of 13 residues. Germline assignment: CDR1 SGHVS and CDR2 FNYEAQ. V lost 0 bases and J lost 7, with 6 bases in between. In TCRdb, the RT-PCR reads were re-called with MiXCR into one record per CDR3 protein. The table includes some 540,000 distinct CDR3 sequences, around a quarter detected once. This same sample was also taken into another study, of T cells expressing NK-cell markers. Turning to that study: Libraries used 5'RACE template switching adding universal primer site and UMIs. Several of the donors also had these clonotypes leading their CD3+CD56-NKG2C+ fraction.

Material: CD4+ T cells sorted from PBMCs, obtained about 12 days after vaccination. The clonotype originates from a man aged 45-65 years who received an inactivated influenza vaccine. The chain recombines TRBV7-6 with TRBJ1-4, with D unresolved. CDR3 bases: TGTGCCAGCAGCTTAGCGAATAGTGAAAAACTGTTTTTT. As protein: CASSLANSEKLFF.